One and the same sample provided the 11 T cell receptor beta chains below, sequenced in a study of blood T cell repertoires in COVID-19. Sequenced by immunoSEQ multiplex PCR; TCRdb stores in-frame clones only, minus some. The repertoire holds tens of thousands of clones, with approximately 91% as singletons. Sequenced input: peripheral blood. These receptors were obtained from a man between 65 and 85 years old with active or convalescent COVID-19.

The rearrangement joins TRBV12-3 or TRBV12-4 to TRBJ1-2; 7 bases map to TRBD1. This CDR3 has 13 amino acids. V dropped 4 bases and J dropped 8; count of bases not matched to a gene: 7. The CDR3 nucleotides are TGTGCCAGCAGTTCAAGACAGGGTCTGGGCTACACCTTC. Amino acid sequence: CASSSRQGLGYTF.

The chain carries TRBV12-5 and TRBJ1-1, with a tentative D call TRBD1 (5 bases). In germline, CDR1 is LGHNT, CDR2 FRNRAP. The CDR3 spans 16 residues. V was clipped by 1 base and J by 6 bases, with 18 bases between them. CDR3 protein: CASGLAAGGSNAEAFF. The CDR3 DNA reads as TGTGCTAGTGGTTTGGCGGCGGGGGGGAGTAACGCTGAAGCTTTCTTT.

The CDR3 coding sequence is TGTGCCAGCAGCGCCGCGGGGACTAGCGGAAACAATGAGCAGTTCTTC. It is translated as CASSAAGTSGNNEQFF. The rearrangement links TRBV5-4 to TRBJ2-1; 11 bases align to TRBD2. Per the germline V gene, CDR1 is SGHNT and CDR2 is YYREEE (reference sequence). The CDR3 has 16 amino acids. V trimming: 4 bases; J trimming: 5 bases; junction bases outside the gene matches: 8. Variable domain in full (rest from reference TRBV5-4 and TRBJ2-1): ETGVTQSPTHLIKTRGQQVTLRCSSQSGHNTVSWYQQALGQGPQFIFQYYREEENGRGNFPPRFSGLQFPNYSSELNVNALELDDSALYLCASSAAGTSGNNEQFFGPGTRLTVL.

The rearrangement uses TRBV5-1 and TRBJ2-3, with TRBD2 matching 7 bases. Germline CDR1 SGHRS, CDR2 YFSETQ. This CDR3 is 15 amino acids long. With V trimmed by 1 base and J by 2 bases, 4 bases remained unmatched. This CDR3 reads CASSLYREVTDTQYF. The DNA for the CDR3 is TGCGCCAGCAGCTTGTACCGGGAGGTCACAGATACGCAGTATTTT.

The rearrangement joins TRBV30 to TRBJ1-2, with 11 bases aligning to TRBD1. Germline CDR1 and CDR2: GTSNPN and SVGIG (reference sequence). Trimming cost V 4 bases and J 5 bases; bases outside gene matches: 12. The CDR3 has 16 amino acids. In nucleotides, the CDR3 is TGTGCCTGGACCCATATCGGACAGGGGGCGAGATATGGCTACACCTTC. This translates into CAWTHIGQGARYGYTF.

This sequence joins TRBV2 and TRBJ1-1; 10 positions match TRBD1. The germline gives CDR1 SNHLY, CDR2 FYNNEI. V lost 7 bases, J lost 3 bases, and 5 bases stayed unmatched. The CDR3 length is 14 residues. The CDR3 sequence is CASNRQGADTEAFF. The CDR3 region has the DNA TGTGCCAGCAACAGACAGGGGGCGGACACTGAAGCTTTCTTT.

The rearrangement joins TRBV29-1 to TRBJ2-2, with 14 bases fitting TRBD2. The CDR3 sequence is 16 residues long. The trim removed 4 bases at V and 1 base at J, leaving 2 bases unmatched. CDR1 SQVTM and CDR2 ANQGSEA come from the germline V gene. CDR3 DNA: TGCAGCGTTGTGACTAGCGGGGGGGAGAACACCGGGGAGCTGTTTTTT. It codes for CSVVTSGGENTGELFF.

The chain uses TRBV12-3 or TRBV12-4 and TRBJ1-5, with D perhaps matching TRBD1 (5 bases). The CDR3 consists of 12 residues. V was trimmed by 3 bases and J by 9 bases, leaving 9 bases between them. CDR3 DNA: TGTGCCAGCAGTTTGGGCGGGGGGCCCCAGCATTTT. Residues: CASSLGGGPQHF.

The V call is TRBV4-2, the J call TRBJ2-3; the match to TRBD2 covers 9 bases. Germline CDR1 is LGHNA and CDR2 is YNFKEQ. This CDR3 spans 19 amino acids. This chain's CDR3 is CPTTQDRTRGGGSTDTQYF. CDR3 coding DNA: TGTCCCACCACCCAAGATCGCACTCGCGGGGGGGGGAGCACAGATACGCAGTATTTT.

The V call is TRBV5-5, the J call TRBJ1-4; 8 positions match TRBD1. The CDR3 extends over 15 amino acids. The germline V gene has CDR1 SGHKS and CDR2 YYEKEE (reference sequence). J lost 0 bases, V lost 5 bases, and 3 bases had no gene match. CDR3 coding DNA: TGTGCCAGCAGTTGGGGACAGGCAACTAATGAAAAACTGTTTTTT. Amino acids: CASSWGQATNEKLFF.

The chain combines TRBV11-2 with TRBJ2-3, with 9 nucleotides matching TRBD1. Germline CDR1 SGHAT, CDR2 FQNNGV. The length of the CDR3 is 16 residues. The J segment lost 1 base and the V segment lost 5 bases, leaving 7 bases of the junction unmatched. CDR3 sequence: CASSAARTGGTDTQYF. The DNA for the CDR3 is TGTGCCAGCAGCGCCGCAAGGACAGGGGGCACAGATACGCAGTATTTT.